These T cell receptor beta chains were read from a single sample in a study of cytomegalovirus exposure and HLA in healthy donors. Profiled with immunoSEQ multiplex PCR; TCRdb holds only in-frame clones, not every one. The top ten hold 3.5% to 4% of the sample, which has roughly 300,000 clones, roughly 89% seen once. The sample consisted of PBMCs. The receptors stem from a middle-aged man in good health and CMV-seropositive. CDR3s include the opening cysteine and the closing phenylalanine or tryptophan. The order of the fields is J gene, V gene, D gene, clone size, CDR3 DNA, CDR3 protein. A D gene is named only where the DNA matches it firmly. Clone size appears in some rows only: once, few, many, or a class for an expanded clone.

J gene: TRBJ2-3
V gene: TRBV15
D gene: .
clone size: .
CDR3 DNA: TGTGCCACCAGCAGAGAGCGGGGCAGCACAGATACGCAGTATTTT
CDR3 protein: CATSRERGSTDTQYF

J gene: TRBJ2-3
V gene: TRBV4-1
D gene: .
clone size: .
CDR3 DNA: TGCGCCAGCAGCCAAGTAGCCAGGGGCCCCACTCCAGATACGCAGTATTTT
CDR3 protein: CASSQVARGPTPDTQYF

J gene: TRBJ2-5
V gene: TRBV18
D gene: .
clone size: .
CDR3 DNA: TGTGCCAGCTCACTTACGGCCTCGGGAGAGACCCAGTACTTC
CDR3 protein: CASSLTASGETQYF

J gene: TRBJ2-5
V gene: TRBV14
D gene: .
clone size: .
CDR3 DNA: TGTGCCAGCAGCCAAGATTGGCTAGAGGGGACCCAGTACTTC
CDR3 protein: CASSQDWLEGTQYF

J gene: TRBJ1-1
V gene: TRBV5-1
D gene: .
clone size: .
CDR3 DNA: TGCGCCAGCAGCTGGGGGGGTGGGAACACTGAAGCTTTCTTT
CDR3 protein: CASSWGGGNTEAFF

J gene: TRBJ1-2
V gene: TRBV27
D gene: TRBD1
clone size: .
CDR3 DNA: TGTGCCAGCAGTTTATCGGGGACAGGGCTATACTATGGCTACACCTTC
CDR3 protein: CASSLSGTGLYYGYTF

J gene: TRBJ2-7
V gene: TRBV4-1
D gene: .
clone size: .
CDR3 DNA: TGCGCCAGCAGCCAAGATCCTGGACTCCCCGTCTACGAGCAGTACTTC
CDR3 protein: CASSQDPGLPVYEQYF

J gene: TRBJ1-2
V gene: TRBV28
D gene: .
clone size: few
CDR3 DNA: TGTGCCAGCCAACTGACAGGCTATGGCTACACCTTC
CDR3 protein: CASQLTGYGYTF

J gene: TRBJ2-7
V gene: TRBV5-6
D gene: .
clone size: .
CDR3 DNA: TGTGCCAGCAGCTTGTCCCCGGGAGCCTACGAGCAGTACTTC
CDR3 protein: CASSLSPGAYEQYF

J gene: TRBJ2-7
V gene: TRBV7-9
D gene: TRBD2
clone size: .
CDR3 DNA: TGTGCCAGCAGCTTGCGGGAGACGTCCTACGAGCAGTACTTC
CDR3 protein: CASSLRETSYEQYF

J gene: TRBJ2-7
V gene: TRBV4-2
D gene: TRBD2
clone size: .
CDR3 DNA: TGTGCCAGCAGCCCCTCGACTAGCGGGAATGGGGAGCAGTACTTC
CDR3 protein: CASSPSTSGNGEQYF

J gene: TRBJ1-1
V gene: TRBV11-1
D gene: TRBD1
clone size: .
CDR3 DNA: TGTGCCAGCAGCCCCTTGGCAGGGGGCACTGAAGCTTTCTTT
CDR3 protein: CASSPLAGGTEAFF

J gene: TRBJ1-1
V gene: TRBV5-1
D gene: .
clone size: .
CDR3 DNA: TGCGCCAGCAGCCGACAGGAAGGGAACACTGAAGCTTTCTTT
CDR3 protein: CASSRQEGNTEAFF

J gene: TRBJ1-2
V gene: TRBV30
D gene: TRBD1
clone size: .
CDR3 DNA: TGTGCCTGGAGTACCGGGACAGGGGATGGCTACACCTTC
CDR3 protein: CAWSTGTGDGYTF

J gene: TRBJ2-5
V gene: TRBV15
D gene: .
clone size: .
CDR3 DNA: TGTGCCACAGGCCCGAGGGGGAGCCAAGAGACCCAGTACTTC
CDR3 protein: CATGPRGSQETQYF

J gene: TRBJ1-3
V gene: TRBV27
D gene: .
clone size: .
CDR3 DNA: TGTGCCAGCAGTTTAAACAGGATTGGAAACACCATATATTTT
CDR3 protein: CASSLNRIGNTIYF

J gene: TRBJ2-7
V gene: TRBV6-1
D gene: .
clone size: .
CDR3 DNA: TGTGCCAGCAGTGAGGACACCTGCGAGCAGTACTTC
CDR3 protein: CASSEDTCEQYF